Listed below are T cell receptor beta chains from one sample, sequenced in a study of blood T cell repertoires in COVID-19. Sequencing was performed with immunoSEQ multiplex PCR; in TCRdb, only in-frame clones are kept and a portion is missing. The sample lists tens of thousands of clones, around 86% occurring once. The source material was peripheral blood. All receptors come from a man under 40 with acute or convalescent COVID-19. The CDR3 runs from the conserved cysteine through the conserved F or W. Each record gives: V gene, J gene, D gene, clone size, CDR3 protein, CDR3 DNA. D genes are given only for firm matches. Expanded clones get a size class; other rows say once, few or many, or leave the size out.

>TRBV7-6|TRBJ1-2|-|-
CASSLGQRDNYGYTF
TGTGCCAGCAGCTTAGGTCAACGCGATAACTATGGCTACACCTTC
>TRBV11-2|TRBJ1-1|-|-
CASSRGPRGQAEAFF
TGTGCCAGCAGCCGGGGCCCGCGGGGGCAGGCTGAAGCTTTCTTT
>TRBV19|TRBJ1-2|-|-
CASSIIDKAKGYTF
TGTGCCAGTAGTATAATAGACAAAGCCAAGGGCTACACCTTC
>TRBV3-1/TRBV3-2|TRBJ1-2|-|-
CASSPDRYYGYTF
TGTGCCAGCAGCCCAGACAGGTACTATGGCTACACCTTC
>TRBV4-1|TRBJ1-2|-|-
CASSQDWPNYGYTF
TGCGCCAGCAGCCAAGATTGGCCCAACTATGGCTACACCTTC
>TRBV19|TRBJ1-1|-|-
CASTYGGAEAFF
TGTGCCAGTACTTACGGCGGGGCTGAGGCTTTCTTT
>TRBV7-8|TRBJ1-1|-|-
CASSQSTVNTEAFF
TGTGCCAGCAGCCAATCCACGGTGAACACTGAAGCTTTCTTT
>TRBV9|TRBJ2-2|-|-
CASSPRWGPNTGELFF
TGTGCCAGCAGCCCGAGATGGGGGCCTAACACCGGGGAGCTGTTTTTT
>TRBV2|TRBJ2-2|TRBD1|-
CASSEQGASPGELFF
TGTGCCAGCAGTGAACAGGGGGCGAGTCCCGGGGAGCTGTTTTTT
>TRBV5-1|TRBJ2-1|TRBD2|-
CASRPATPTSGIHEQFF
TGCGCCAGCAGACCCGCCACCCCCACTAGCGGGATCCATGAGCAGTTCTTC
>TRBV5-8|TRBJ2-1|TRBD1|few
CASRGGVNFGWNEQFF
TGTGCCAGCAGAGGGGGCGTTAACTTCGGTTGGAATGAGCAGTTCTTC
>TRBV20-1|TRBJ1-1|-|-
CSAPRTSEAFF
TGCAGTGCCCCCCGGACTAGTGAAGCTTTCTTT
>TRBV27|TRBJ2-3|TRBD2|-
CASSLGTTTDTQYF
TGTGCCAGCAGCCTTGGGACTACCACAGATACGCAGTATTTT
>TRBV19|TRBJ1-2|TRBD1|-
CASSTRDRGDYGYTF
TGTGCCAGTAGCACCCGGGACAGGGGGGACTATGGCTACACCTTC
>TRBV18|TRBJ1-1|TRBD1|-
CASSPSGTGNTEAFF
TGTGCCAGCTCACCATCCGGGACAGGGAACACTGAAGCTTTCTTT
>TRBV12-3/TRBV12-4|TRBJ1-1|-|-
CASSWGGGTEAFF
TGTGCCAGCAGTTGGGGAGGGGGCACTGAAGCTTTCTTT
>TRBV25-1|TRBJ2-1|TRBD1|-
CASSDSTGTGAYGEQFF
TGTGCCAGCAGTGACTCAACCGGGACAGGGGCATATGGTGAGCAGTTCTTC
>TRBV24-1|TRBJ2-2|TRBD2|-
CATPSEGLAGRTGELFF
TGTGCCACCCCCTCCGAGGGACTAGCGGGGCGAACCGGGGAGCTGTTTTTT